This T cell receptor beta chain was identified during a study of CD4 T cells in relation to SARS-CoV-2 and coronaviruses (dated by TCRdb to 2020 to 2022). With respect to the entire study: In the ViraFEST assay, PBMCs were grown with antigen for approximately 11 days, and TCR beta CDR3s were then sequenced to identify antigen-specific clonal expansions. Expansion assays from other donors in the study were sequenced with a different, Illumina-based TCR-beta assay. Shared crossreactive spike epitopes were mapped to their HLA restriction using patient-derived lymphoblastoid cell lines. Samples from three pre-COVID donors and the naive versus memory experiments were sequenced with the Adaptive Biotechnologies TCR-sequencing kit; other data were Illumina-based. An HIV-1 Nef peptide pool or a no-peptide culture served as the negative reference condition. At the level of individual TCR clonotypes, the study measured memory CD4+ T cell crossreactivity between SARS-CoV-2 spike protein and common cold coronavirus spike proteins.

Deletion took 6 bases off V and 0 bases off J, with a span of 14 bases between the germline ends. Via the germline V gene, CDR1 is SQVTM and CDR2 ANQGSEA. There are 14 amino acids in the CDR3, from cysteine to phenylalanine inclusive. Left in the record is the CDR3 DNA by itself, 42 bases read in frame from the first base. Worth noting for this clone: Its specific antigen is unknown. No much larger clone is present one base from it, and per-base qualities are unavailable.

Libraries were constructed by the immunoSEQ multiplex PCR assay. In the original analysis: During preprocessing, nonproductive sequences were removed, as were CDR3s that did not start with C, did not end with F or W, or were shorter than 7 amino acids. The MANAFEST web app identified antigen-specific clonotypes based on expansion compared with the reference and other culture wells. A clone was considered positive if the clone showed significant expansion compared with the reference culture in 2 of 3 replicate wells at an FDR below 0.05. For a clone to be considered positive, significant expansion relative to all other tandem wells and an odds ratio above 5 were also required. Pairwise Levenshtein distance, computed with the stringdist R package after three terminal residues were trimmed from each end, was used as the measure of CDR3 homology. TCRdb obtained this table from immuneACCESS and retained in-frame rearrangements with V and J assigned. These tables miss some clones; where compared with another copy, unresolved V genes account for less than half of the shortfall, and the remainder is unexplained. For V, J and clone size, that table is used; D and trimming come from the DNA. The sample has some 23,000 clones on record, under 85% of them singletons. The ten most abundant clones make up roughly an eighth of the sample.

General findings and caveats noted by the study authors: Compared with monoreactive clones, crossreactive clones had significantly weaker SARS-CoV-2-driven expansion, a result consistent with antigenic imprinting. The study was constrained by small numbers of patients and of tested TCRs. Because no donor provided both pre-pandemic and post-infection samples, tracing the source of pre-existing responses was limited. In about two thirds of donors, memory CD4+ clonotypes turned up that crossrecognized SARS-CoV-2 and at least one common cold coronavirus spike. Because the crossreactivity analysis focused on spike protein, crossreactivity against other viral proteins was not assessed.

CD4+ T cells from unexposed donors were collected before the COVID-19 pandemic (2011-2018). After more than nine days of culture, CD4+ T cells were isolated with the EasySep CD4+ T cell isolation kit. As cell number allowed, CD4+ T cells from unexposed donors were tested for reactivity to SARS-CoV-2 S and N and to four common cold coronavirus spike pools. PBMCs were cultured at 1.5 million to 2 million per well in IMDM supplemented with roughly 5% human AB serum and approximately 9.8 IU/ml IL-2. Half of the culture medium was replaced with fresh IL-2-containing medium on days 3 and 7. Each peptide culture condition was generally run in triplicate replicate wells. The leukapheresis product for the unexposed donors was obtained through commercial purchase. Ficoll-Paque PLUS gradient centrifugation was used to isolate PBMCs from either whole blood or leukapheresis product. PBMCs were either used fresh in the expansion assay or cryopreserved at -140 degrees C. The QIAamp Micro DNA Kit was used to extract genomic DNA from the CD4+ T cells.

The chain is made from TRBV29-1 and TRBJ1-1; a tentative D match to TRBD1 spans 6 bases. This sequence was found in a human donor in good health. Specimen: CD4+ T cells from PBMCs, cultured in vitro. The DNA sequence reads TGCAGCGTAGTAGACAGGAACATGAACACTGAAGCTTTCTTT. Translated, this gives CSVVDRNMNTEAFF.